This TCR beta chain was found in a study of tumor-infiltrating lymphocytes in localized non-small cell lung cancer. Looking at the study overall: Tumor tissue and non-adjacent uninvolved lung came from each patient.

Study-level results: Tumor T-cell fraction was not associated with recurrence-free survival. Different pieces of the same tissue were used for each assay. IM1 and IM2 tumors showed no difference in T-cell fraction.

Profiling relied on immunoSEQ multiplex PCR, and the TCRdb table lists in-frame clones only, not all of them. Of around 17,000 clones in the sample, roughly 40% were seen once. V gave up 5 bases and J gave up 3 bases, with 11 bases separating them. Germline values: CDR1 SGHTA, CDR2 FQGTGA. The CDR3 has 13 amino acids. At least ten counts were recorded for this clone. The antigen remains unidentified. The receptor was derived from a human donor with non-small cell lung cancer. The gene calls are TRBV7-3 and TRBJ2-7; no clear D. Material: lung tumor tissue. In nucleotides, the CDR3 is TGTGCCAGCAGCGCTTGGCCAGGCTACGAGCAGTACTTC. Protein product: CASSAWPGYEQYF. Complete variable domain (other parts from reference TRBV7-3 and TRBJ2-7): GAGVSQTPSNKVTEKGKYVELRCDPISGHTALYWYRQSLGQGPEFLIYFQGTGAADDSGLPNDRFFAVRPEGSVSTLKIQRTERGDSAVYLCASSAWPGYEQYFGPGTRLTVT.